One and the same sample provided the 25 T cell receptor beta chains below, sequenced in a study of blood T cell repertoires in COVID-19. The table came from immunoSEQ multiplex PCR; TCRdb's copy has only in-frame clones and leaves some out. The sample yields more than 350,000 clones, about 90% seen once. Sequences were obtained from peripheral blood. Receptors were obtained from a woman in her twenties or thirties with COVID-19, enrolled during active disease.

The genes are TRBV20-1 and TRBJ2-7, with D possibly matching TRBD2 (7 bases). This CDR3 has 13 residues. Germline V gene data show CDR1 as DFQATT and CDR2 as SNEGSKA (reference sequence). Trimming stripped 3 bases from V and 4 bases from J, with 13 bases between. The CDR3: CSASYRGGYEQYF. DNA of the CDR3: TGCAGTGCTAGTTATAGGGGGGGATACGAGCAGTACTTC.

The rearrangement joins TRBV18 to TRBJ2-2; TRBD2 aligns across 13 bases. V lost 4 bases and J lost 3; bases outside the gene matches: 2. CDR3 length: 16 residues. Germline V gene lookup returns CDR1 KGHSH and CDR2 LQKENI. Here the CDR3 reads CASSRLAGGDTGELFF. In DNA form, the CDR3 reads TGTGCCAGCTCACGACTAGCGGGAGGAGACACCGGGGAGCTGTTTTTT. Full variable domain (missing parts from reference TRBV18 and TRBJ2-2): NAGVMQNPRHLVRRRGQEARLRCSPMKGHSHVYWYRQLPEEGLKFMVYLQKENIIDESGMPKERFSAEFPKEGPSILRIQQVVRGDSAAYFCASSRLAGGDTGELFFGEGSRLTVL.

The CDR3 coding sequence is TGCAGCGTTGTAAGGGTGAACAGGGGGGACAATGAGCAGTTCTTC. Translated, it gives CSVVRVNRGDNEQFF. The rearrangement links TRBV29-1 to TRBJ2-1; 8 nucleotides line up with TRBD1. Germline CDR1 and CDR2: SQVTM and ANQGSEA. V was pared by 4 bases and J by 5 bases, with 10 bases of the junction left unmatched. The CDR3 sequence is 15 residues long.

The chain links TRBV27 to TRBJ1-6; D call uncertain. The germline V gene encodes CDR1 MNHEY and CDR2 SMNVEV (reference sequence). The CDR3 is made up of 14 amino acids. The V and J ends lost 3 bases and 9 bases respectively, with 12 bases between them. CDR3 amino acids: CASSLVTFGSPLHF. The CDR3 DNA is TGTGCCAGCAGTTTGGTAACTTTCGGTTCACCCCTCCACTTT.

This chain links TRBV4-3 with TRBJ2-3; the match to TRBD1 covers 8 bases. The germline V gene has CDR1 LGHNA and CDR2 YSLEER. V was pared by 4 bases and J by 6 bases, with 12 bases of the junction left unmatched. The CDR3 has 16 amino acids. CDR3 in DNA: TGCGCCAGCAGCCTGAAAGAGGACAGGGCTTCTGATACGCAGTATTTT. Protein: CASSLKEDRASDTQYF.

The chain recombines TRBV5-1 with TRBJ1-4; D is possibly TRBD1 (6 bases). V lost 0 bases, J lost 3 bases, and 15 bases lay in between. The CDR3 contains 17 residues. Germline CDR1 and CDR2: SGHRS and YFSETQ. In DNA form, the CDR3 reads TGCGCCAGCAGCTTGGAACCCAAGGGGGAATCTAATGAAAAACTGTTTTTT. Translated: CASSLEPKGESNEKLFF.

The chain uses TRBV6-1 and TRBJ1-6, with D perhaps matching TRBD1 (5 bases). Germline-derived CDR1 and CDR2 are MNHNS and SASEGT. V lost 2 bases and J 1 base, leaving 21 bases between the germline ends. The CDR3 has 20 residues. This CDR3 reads CASSELEARGTWSYNSPLHF. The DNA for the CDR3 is TGTGCCAGCAGTGAATTAGAGGCTAGGGGTACCTGGTCCTATAATTCACCCCTCCACTTT.

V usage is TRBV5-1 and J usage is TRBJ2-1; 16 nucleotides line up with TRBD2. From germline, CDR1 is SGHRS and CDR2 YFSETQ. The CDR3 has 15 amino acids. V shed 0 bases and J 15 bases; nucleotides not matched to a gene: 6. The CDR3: CASSLAGTSGRGGFF. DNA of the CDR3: TGCGCCAGCAGCTTGGCCGGGACTAGCGGGAGGGGAGGGTTCTTC. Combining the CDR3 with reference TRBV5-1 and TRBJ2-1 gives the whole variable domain KAGVTQTPRYLIKTRGQQVTLSCSPISGHRSVSWYQQTPGQGLQFLFEYFSETQRNKGNFPGRFSGRQFSNSRSEMNVSTLELGDSALYLCASSLAGTSGRGGFFGPGTRLTVL.

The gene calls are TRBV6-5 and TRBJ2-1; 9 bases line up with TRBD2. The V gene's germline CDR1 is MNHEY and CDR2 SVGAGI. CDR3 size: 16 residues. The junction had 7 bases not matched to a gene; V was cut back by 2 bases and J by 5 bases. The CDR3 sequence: CASSYLSGRAHNEQFF. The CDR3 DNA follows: TGTGCCAGCAGTTACCTTAGCGGGAGAGCCCACAATGAGCAGTTCTTC.

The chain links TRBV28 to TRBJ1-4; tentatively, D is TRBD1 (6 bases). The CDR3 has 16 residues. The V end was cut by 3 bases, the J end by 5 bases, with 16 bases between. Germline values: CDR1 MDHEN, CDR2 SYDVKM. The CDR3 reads CASSFSGRGINEKLFF. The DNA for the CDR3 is TGTGCCAGCAGTTTTTCGGGCAGGGGAATAAATGAAAAACTGTTTTTT.

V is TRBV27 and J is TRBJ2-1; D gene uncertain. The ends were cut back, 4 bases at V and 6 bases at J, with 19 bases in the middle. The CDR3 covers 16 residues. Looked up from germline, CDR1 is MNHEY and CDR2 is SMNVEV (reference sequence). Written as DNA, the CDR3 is TGTGCCAGCAGTTCCCGAGCCTCTAGATTCCCCAATGAGCAGTTCTTC. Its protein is CASSSRASRFPNEQFF.

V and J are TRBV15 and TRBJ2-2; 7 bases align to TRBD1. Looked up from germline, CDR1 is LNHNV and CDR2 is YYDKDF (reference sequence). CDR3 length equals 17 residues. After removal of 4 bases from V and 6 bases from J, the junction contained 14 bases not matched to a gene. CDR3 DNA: TGTGCCACCAGCATCCCCCGCAGGGGGACCGAGCCCGGGGAGCTGTTTTTT. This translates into CATSIPRRGTEPGELFF.

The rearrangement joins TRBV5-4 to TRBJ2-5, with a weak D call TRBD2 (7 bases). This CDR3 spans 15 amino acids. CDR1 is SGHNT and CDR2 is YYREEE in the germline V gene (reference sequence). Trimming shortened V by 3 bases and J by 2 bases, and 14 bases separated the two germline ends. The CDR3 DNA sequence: TGTGCCAGCAGCTCCCTTGGGGGGGCTCAAGAGACCCAGTACTTC. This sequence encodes CASSSLGGAQETQYF.

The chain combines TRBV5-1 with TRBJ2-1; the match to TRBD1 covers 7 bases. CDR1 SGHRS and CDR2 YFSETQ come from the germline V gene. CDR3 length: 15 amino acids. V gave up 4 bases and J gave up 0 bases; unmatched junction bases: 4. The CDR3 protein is CASSMGQISYNEQFF. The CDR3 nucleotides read TGCGCCAGCAGCATGGGACAGATCTCCTACAATGAGCAGTTCTTC.

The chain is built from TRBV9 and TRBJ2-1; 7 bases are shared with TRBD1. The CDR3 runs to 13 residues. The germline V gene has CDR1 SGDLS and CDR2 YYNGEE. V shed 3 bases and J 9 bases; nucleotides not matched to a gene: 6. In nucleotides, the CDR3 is TGTGCCAGCAGCGCGACAGGGTGGAGTGAGCAGTTCTTC. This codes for CASSATGWSEQFF.

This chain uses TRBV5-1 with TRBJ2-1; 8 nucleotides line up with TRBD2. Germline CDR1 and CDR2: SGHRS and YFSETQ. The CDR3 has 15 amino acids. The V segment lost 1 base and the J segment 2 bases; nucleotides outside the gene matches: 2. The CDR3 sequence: CASSLTGGPYNEQFF. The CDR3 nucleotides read TGCGCCAGCAGCTTGACGGGAGGGCCCTACAATGAGCAGTTCTTC.

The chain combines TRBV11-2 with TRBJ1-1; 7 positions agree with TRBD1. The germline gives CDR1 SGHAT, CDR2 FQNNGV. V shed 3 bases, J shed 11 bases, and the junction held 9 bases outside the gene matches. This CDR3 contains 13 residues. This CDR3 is CASSFPRTGGAFF. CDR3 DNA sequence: TGTGCCAGCAGCTTCCCAAGGACAGGCGGGGCTTTCTTT.

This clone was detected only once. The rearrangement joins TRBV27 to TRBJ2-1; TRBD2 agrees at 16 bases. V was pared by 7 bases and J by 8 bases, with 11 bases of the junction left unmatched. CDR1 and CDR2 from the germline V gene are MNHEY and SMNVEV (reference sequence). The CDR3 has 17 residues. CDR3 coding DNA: TGTGCCAGCATCATCCGAGGGACTAGCGGGAGGGGGGATGAGCAGTTCTTC. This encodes CASIIRGTSGRGDEQFF.

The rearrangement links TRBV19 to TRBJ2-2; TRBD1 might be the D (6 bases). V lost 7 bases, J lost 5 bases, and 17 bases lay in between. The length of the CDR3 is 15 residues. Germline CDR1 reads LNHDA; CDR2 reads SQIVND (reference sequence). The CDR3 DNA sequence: TGTGCCAGTATTTCGGTGGGGGCAAAGACCGGGGAGCTGTTTTTT. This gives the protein CASISVGAKTGELFF. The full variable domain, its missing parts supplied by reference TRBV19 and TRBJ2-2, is DGGITQSPKYLFRKEGQNVTLSCEQNLNHDAMYWYRQDPGQGLRLIYYSQIVNDFQKGDIAEGYSVSREKKESFPLTVTSAQKNPTAFYLCASISVGAKTGELFFGEGSRLTVL.

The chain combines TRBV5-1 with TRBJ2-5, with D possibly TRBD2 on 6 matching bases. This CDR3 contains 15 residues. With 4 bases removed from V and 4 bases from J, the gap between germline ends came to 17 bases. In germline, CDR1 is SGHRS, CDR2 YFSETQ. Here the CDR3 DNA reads TGCGCCAGCAGCCTACGACTAACTAGCTCAGAGACCCAGTACTTC. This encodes CASSLRLTSSETQYF.

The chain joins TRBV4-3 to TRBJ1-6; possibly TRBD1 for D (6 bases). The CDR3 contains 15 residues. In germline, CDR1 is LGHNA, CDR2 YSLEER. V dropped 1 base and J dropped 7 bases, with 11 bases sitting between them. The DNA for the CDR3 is TGCGCCAGCAGCCAAGGACTTACAGGGAATTCACCCCTCCACTTT. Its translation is CASSQGLTGNSPLHF.

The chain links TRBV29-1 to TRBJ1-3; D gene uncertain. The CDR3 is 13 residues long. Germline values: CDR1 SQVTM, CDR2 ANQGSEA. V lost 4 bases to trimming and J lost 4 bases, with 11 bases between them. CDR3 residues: CSVASAAGNTIYF. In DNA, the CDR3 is TGCAGCGTTGCCTCGGCAGCGGGAAACACCATATATTTT.

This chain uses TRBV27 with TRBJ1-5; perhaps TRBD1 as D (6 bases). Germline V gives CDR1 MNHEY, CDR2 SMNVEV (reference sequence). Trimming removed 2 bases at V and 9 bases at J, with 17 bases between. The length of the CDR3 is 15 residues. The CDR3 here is CASSLAGGPGLPQHF. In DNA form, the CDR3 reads TGTGCCAGCAGTTTAGCGGGGGGGCCGGGGCTGCCCCAGCATTTT.

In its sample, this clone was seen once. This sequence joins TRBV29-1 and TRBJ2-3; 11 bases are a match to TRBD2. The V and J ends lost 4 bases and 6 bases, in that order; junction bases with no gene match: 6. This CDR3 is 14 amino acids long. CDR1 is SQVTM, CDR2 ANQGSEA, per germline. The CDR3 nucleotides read TGCAGCGTTGTTAGCGGGAGGGCTTTGGATACGCAGTATTTT. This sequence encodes CSVVSGRALDTQYF.

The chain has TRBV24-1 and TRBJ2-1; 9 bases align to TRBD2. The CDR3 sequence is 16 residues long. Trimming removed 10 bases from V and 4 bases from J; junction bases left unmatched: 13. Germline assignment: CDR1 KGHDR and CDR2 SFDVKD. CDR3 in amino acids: CATGGGLAHNYNEQFF. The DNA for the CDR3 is TGTGCCACGGGGGGCGGACTAGCGCATAATTACAATGAGCAGTTCTTC.